A single sample is the source of the 16 T cell receptor beta chains below, sequenced in a study of CDR3 diversity in severe acne. In TCRdb, the PCR reads were re-called with MiXCR into one record per CDR3 protein. The sample lists over 100,000 distinct CDR3 sequences; around 53% were seen once. The sample consisted of blood. All receptors derive from a male donor with acne.

The chain recombines TRBV10-3 with TRBJ2-1; D gene unclear. Germline-derived CDR1 and CDR2 are ENHRY and SYGVKD. The CDR3 is 15 residues long. The germline V and J ends were trimmed by 10 bases and 3 bases, with 19 bases remaining between them. CDR3 in amino acids: CATRTSGKGYNEQFF. CDR3 bases: TGTGCCACCCGGACGAGTGGGAAGGGCTACAATGAGCAGTTCTTC.

The CDR3, as DNA: TGTGCCAGCAGCTTAGCTCGCAGGGGGCTAGGGGAAGAGACCCAGTACTTC. It codes for CASSLARRGLGEETQYF. V is TRBV7-9 and J is TRBJ2-5; 8 bases are a match to TRBD1. The CDR3 has 17 residues. The germline V gene encodes CDR1 SEHNR and CDR2 FQNEAQ (reference sequence). V lost 0 bases, J lost 3 bases, and 9 bases stayed unmatched.

The chain is built from TRBV25-1 and TRBJ1-3; D not resolved. The germline V gene encodes CDR1 MGHDK and CDR2 SYGVNS. Trimming pared 2 bases from V and 1 base from J, leaving 6 bases between. The CDR3 has 14 amino acids. The CDR3 loop reads CASSERVSGNTIYF. Here the CDR3 DNA reads TGTGCCAGCAGTGAAAGGGTATCTGGAAACACCATATATTTT.

V and J are TRBV25-1 and TRBJ1-1; TRBD1 is a possible D gene (6 bases). Per the germline V gene, CDR1 is MGHDK and CDR2 is SYGVNS. Trimming cost V 8 bases and J 3 bases, with 13 bases left between them. This CDR3 region has 13 residues. DNA for the CDR3: TGTGCCAGCTCACCACCAGGGGACACTGAAGCTTTCTTT. Translation: CASSPPGDTEAFF.

As concerns this clonotype: Germline is not matched at one junction end, which may reflect a read error. The chain carries TRBV6-5 and TRBJ2-7; 10 bases match TRBD2. This CDR3 has 10 amino acids. Germline CDR1 reads MNHEY; CDR2 reads SVGAGI. The CDR3 DNA sequence: TGTGCCAGCACCACTAGCGGGGCTAGCTTC. Protein: CASTTSGASF.

This clonotype is medium-sized (0.01 to 0.1%) within its sample. V and J are TRBV15 and TRBJ1-1; tentatively, D is TRBD1 (5 bases). The V gene's germline CDR1 is LNHNV and CDR2 YYDKDF (reference sequence). CDR3 length equals 15 residues. V lost 0 bases and J lost 3, with 11 bases in between. CDR3 DNA sequence: TGTGCCACCAGCAGAGATGGAGGGGTGGACACTGAAGCTTTCTTT. It translates to CATSRDGGVDTEAFF.

The genes are TRBV10-3 and TRBJ1-1; D is uncertain. The germline gives CDR1 ENHRY, CDR2 SYGVKD. The V gene lost 4 bases and the J gene lost 0 bases, with 12 bases spanning the gap. This CDR3 comprises 15 residues. CDR3 residues: CAISVGGSMNTEAFF. The CDR3 DNA sequence: TGTGCCATCAGTGTGGGCGGGTCCATGAACACTGAAGCTTTCTTT.

This chain uses TRBV6-1 with TRBJ2-5; the match to TRBD1 covers 8 bases. CDR3 size: 15 residues. The J segment lost 3 bases and the V segment lost 5 bases, leaving 8 bases of the junction unmatched. From germline, CDR1 is MNHNS and CDR2 SASEGT. CDR3 region: CASSNIQGQEETQYF. As DNA, the CDR3 is TGTGCCAGCAGTAACATACAGGGACAGGAAGAGACCCAGTACTTC.

The CDR3, as DNA: TGTGCCAGCAGTTTCGGAGGGGACAATCAGCCCCAGCATTTT. Its protein is CASSFGGDNQPQHF. The V and J genes are TRBV27 and TRBJ1-5; tentative D call: TRBD1 (5 bases). This CDR3 has 14 residues. The V end was cut by 3 bases, the J end by 3 bases, with 9 bases between. Germline V lookup: CDR1 MNHEY, CDR2 SMNVEV (reference sequence).

J is TRBJ2-1 and V is TRBV6-1; D possibly matches TRBD1 or TRBD2 (5 bases each). The CDR3 extends over 15 amino acids. CDR1 MNHNS and CDR2 SASEGT come from the germline V gene. The V and J ends lost 1 base and 1 base respectively, with 8 bases between them. CDR3 sequence: CASSEDGGSYNEQFF. The CDR3 DNA reads as TGTGCCAGCAGTGAAGATGGGGGTTCCTACAATGAGCAGTTCTTC.

This clonotype showed up many times. The chain combines TRBV20-1 with TRBJ2-1, with 7 nucleotides matching TRBD2. The CDR3 has 16 residues. Germline V CDR1 and CDR2: DFQATT, SNEGSKA (reference sequence). The J segment lost 10 bases and the V segment lost 0 bases, leaving 15 bases of the junction unmatched. This chain's CDR3 is CSARDIAGARVGEQFF. The DNA for the CDR3 is TGCAGTGCTAGAGATATCGCGGGAGCAAGGGTTGGGGAGCAGTTCTTC.

This clonotype was counted a single time. This sequence joins TRBV7-2 and TRBJ1-1; D is unresolved. CDR3 length: 13 residues. Between the trimmed V and J ends, which lost 5 bases and 1 base, there was a span of 8 bases. Germline V lookup: CDR1 SGHTA, CDR2 FQGNSA. The DNA for the CDR3 is TGTGCCAGCAGCATCCCACCGAACACTGAAGCTTTCTTT. As protein: CASSIPPNTEAFF. Full variable domain (rest looked up from reference TRBV7-2 and TRBJ1-1): GAGVSQSPSNKVTEKGKDVELRCDPISGHTALYWYRQSLGQGLEFLIYFQGNSAPDKSGLPSDRFSAERTGGSVSTLTIQRTQQEDSAVYLCASSIPPNTEAFFGQGTRLTVV.

This clonotype has at least ten counts. The V and J genes are TRBV4-2 and TRBJ1-6; D not certain. CDR3 length: 14 residues. CDR1 and CDR2 (germline): LGHNA, YNFKEQ. The germline V and J ends were trimmed by 0 bases and 9 bases, with 9 bases remaining between them. The CDR3 is CASSQDLDSSPLHF. Written as DNA, the CDR3 is TGTGCCAGCAGCCAAGATCTCGATAGTTCACCCCTCCACTTT.

In this sample, this clonotype is medium-sized. V usage is TRBV5-1 and J usage is TRBJ2-7; 9 bases align to TRBD1. V lost 4 bases, J lost 3 bases, and 5 bases stayed unmatched. Germline V gives CDR1 SGHRS, CDR2 YFSETQ. The CDR3 runs to 14 residues. The CDR3 bases are TGCGCCAGCAGCGAAGGGACAGGGAGCTACGAGCAGTACTTC. Translating it yields CASSEGTGSYEQYF. Combining the CDR3 with reference TRBV5-1 and TRBJ2-7 gives the whole variable domain KAGVTQTPRYLIKTRGQQVTLSCSPISGHRSVSWYQQTPGQGLQFLFEYFSETQRNKGNFPGRFSGRQFSNSRSEMNVSTLELGDSALYLCASSEGTGSYEQYFGPGTRLTVT.

The CDR3 DNA follows: TGTGCCAGCAGTTATAGGGAGGCGGACAACTATGGCTACACCTTC. Protein product: CASSYREADNYGYTF. This chain joins TRBV6-6 and TRBJ1-2, with D hard to call. CDR1 and CDR2 from the germline V gene are MNHNY and SVGAGI (reference sequence). This CDR3 is built from 15 residues. Trimming cost V 3 bases and J 2 bases, with 13 bases left between them.

The chain couples TRBV2 to TRBJ2-7; 10 bases are a match to TRBD2. This CDR3 contains 13 residues. The V gene end was trimmed by 8 bases and the J gene end by 3 bases; junction bases not matched to a gene: 4. Germline loops: CDR1 SNHLY, CDR2 FYNNEI. CDR3 amino acids: CASGTSESYEQYF. CDR3 DNA sequence: TGTGCCAGCGGGACTAGCGAAAGCTACGAGCAGTACTTC.